Described below is a single TCR beta chain sequence and its context. Original analysis: Amplification with reference gene primers provided the estimates of nucleated cell counts. TCRdb keeps only in-frame clones here, not all; method: immunoSEQ multiplex PCR. V and J calls and clone size are as listed in that table; D and trimming were resolved from the DNA. The table has roughly 200,000 clones, approximately 88% seen once; the top ten hold about 6.7%. This record comes from a study of blood T cell repertoires in COVID-19. Looking at the study overall: The United States, Italy and Spain were the sources of the acute and convalescent COVID-19 samples. T cells, B-cell-depleted T cells, or PBMCs supplied cDNA or gDNA.

CDR1 is SGHTS, CDR2 YDEGEE, per germline. The CDR3 consists of 13 residues. V was shortened by 0 bases and J by 5 bases, with 8 bases between the two germline ends. Sequenced material: peripheral blood. This rearrangement joins TRBV5-8 to TRBJ1-2; TRBD1 might be the D (5 bases). The sequence derives from a woman in her thirties or forties with COVID-19, enrolled during active disease. The chain's CDR3 is CASSLVGVYGYTF. The CDR3 region has the DNA TGTGCCAGCAGCTTGGTAGGGGTGTATGGCTACACCTTC.